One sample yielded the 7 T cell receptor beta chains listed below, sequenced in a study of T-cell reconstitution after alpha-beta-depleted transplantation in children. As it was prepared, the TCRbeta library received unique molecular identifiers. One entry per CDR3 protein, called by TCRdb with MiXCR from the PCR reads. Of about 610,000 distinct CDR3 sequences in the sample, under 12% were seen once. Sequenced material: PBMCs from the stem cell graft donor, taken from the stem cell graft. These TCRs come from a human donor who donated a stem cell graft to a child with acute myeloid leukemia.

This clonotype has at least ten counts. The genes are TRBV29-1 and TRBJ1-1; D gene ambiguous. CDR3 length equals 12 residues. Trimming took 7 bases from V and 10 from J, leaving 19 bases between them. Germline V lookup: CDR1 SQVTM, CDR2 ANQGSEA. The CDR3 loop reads CSALTTLFGAFF. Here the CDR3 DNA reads TGCAGCGCTCTGACCACTTTATTCGGAGCTTTCTTT. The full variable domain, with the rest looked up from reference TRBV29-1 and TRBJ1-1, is SAVISQKPSRDICQRGTSLTIQCQVDSQVTMMFWYRQQPGQSLTLIATANQGSEATYESGFVIDKFPISRPNLTFSTLTVSNMSPEDSSIYLCSALTTLFGAFFGQGTRLTVV.

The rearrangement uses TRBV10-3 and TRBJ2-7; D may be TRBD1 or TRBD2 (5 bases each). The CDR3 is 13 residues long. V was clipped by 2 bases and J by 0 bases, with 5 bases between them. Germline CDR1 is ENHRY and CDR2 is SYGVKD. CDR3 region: CAISEGTSYEQYF. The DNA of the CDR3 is TGTGCCATCAGTGAGGGGACCTCCTACGAGCAGTACTTC.

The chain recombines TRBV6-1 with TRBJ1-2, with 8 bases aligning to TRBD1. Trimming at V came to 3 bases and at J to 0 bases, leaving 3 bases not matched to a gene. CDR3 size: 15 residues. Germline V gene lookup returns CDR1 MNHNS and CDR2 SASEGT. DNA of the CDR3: TGTGCCAGCAGTGAGCAGACAGGGGCTAACTATGGCTACACCTTC. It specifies CASSEQTGANYGYTF.

CDR3 sequence: CASSLKRGYEQYF. The CDR3 bases are TGTGCCAGCAGTTTAAAACGGGGGTACGAGCAGTACTTC. The V call is TRBV27, the J call TRBJ2-7, with a possible D match to TRBD2 (6 bases). The CDR3 is 13 residues long. V was clipped by 2 bases and J by 4 bases, with 9 bases between them. CDR1 is MNHEY, CDR2 SMNVEV, per germline (reference sequence).

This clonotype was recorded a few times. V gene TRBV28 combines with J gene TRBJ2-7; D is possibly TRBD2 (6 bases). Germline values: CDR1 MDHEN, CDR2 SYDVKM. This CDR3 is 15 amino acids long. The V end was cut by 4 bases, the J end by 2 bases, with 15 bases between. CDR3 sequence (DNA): TGTGCCAGCAGTTACGGGGTACGGGGGACCTACGAGCAGTACTTC. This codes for CASSYGVRGTYEQYF.

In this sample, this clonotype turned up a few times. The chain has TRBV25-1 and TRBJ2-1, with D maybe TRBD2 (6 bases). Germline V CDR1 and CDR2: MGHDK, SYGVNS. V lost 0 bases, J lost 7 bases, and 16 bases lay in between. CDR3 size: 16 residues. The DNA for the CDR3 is TGTGCCAGCAGTGAATACGGCGGGGCAGGCCAGAATGAGCAGTTCTTC. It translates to CASSEYGGAGQNEQFF.

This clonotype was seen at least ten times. CDR3 nucleotide sequence: TGTGCCAGCAGCCCCCTCGGGGTACCGTACGAGCAGTACTTC. It specifies CASSPLGVPYEQYF. The genes are TRBV11-2 and TRBJ2-7; tentatively, D is TRBD2 (5 bases). V was shortened by 5 bases and J by 4 bases, with 15 bases between the two germline ends. CDR3 length: 14 amino acids. Germline CDR1 SGHAT, CDR2 FQNNGV.